A selection of T cell receptor beta chains follows, all from one sample in a study of response to subunit inactivated influenza vaccine. Each CDR3 protein gets one entry after TCRdb re-called the RT-PCR reads with MiXCR. The profile covers roughly 670,000 distinct CDR3 sequences, with about 15% appearing a single time and less than 8.5% taken by the ten largest. The material sequenced was PBMCs from blood, taken approximately 15 days before vaccination. The source of these receptors is a man aged 45-65 years who received an inactivated influenza vaccine. The CDR3 runs from the conserved cysteine through the conserved F or W. Each record gives: clone size, V gene, J gene, D gene, CDR3 protein, CDR3 DNA. D genes are given only for firm matches. Expanded clones are given a class, and other clones once, few, many or no size at all.

abundance: few
v_gene: TRBV5-1
j_gene: TRBJ2-1
d_gene: TRBD1
CDR3aa: CASSFGQGHEQFF
CDR3nt: TGCGCCAGCAGCTTTGGACAGGGCCATGAGCAGTTCTTC

abundance: many
v_gene: TRBV28
j_gene: TRBJ2-5
d_gene: -
CDR3aa: CASREGKETQYF
CDR3nt: TGTGCCAGCAGAGAGGGCAAAGAGACCCAGTACTTC

abundance: -
v_gene: TRBV2
j_gene: TRBJ2-1
d_gene: TRBD1
CDR3aa: CASTSIGGLYNEQFF
CDR3nt: TGTGCCAGCACTTCGATAGGGGGCTTATACAATGAGCAGTTCTTC

abundance: -
v_gene: TRBV5-1
j_gene: TRBJ1-4
d_gene: TRBD1
CDR3aa: CASSLDATGDNEKLFF
CDR3nt: TGCGCCAGCAGCTTGGACGCGACAGGGGATAACGAAAAACTGTTTTTT

abundance: -
v_gene: TRBV15
j_gene: TRBJ2-7
d_gene: TRBD2
CDR3aa: CATSSLLGLAGVEQYF
CDR3nt: TGTGCCACCAGCTCCCTCTTGGGACTAGCCGGAGTAGAGCAGTACTTC

abundance: few
v_gene: TRBV11-2
j_gene: TRBJ2-5
d_gene: TRBD1
CDR3aa: CASLRTGKETQYF
CDR3nt: TGTGCCAGCCTACGGACAGGGAAAGAGACCCAGTACTTC

abundance: -
v_gene: TRBV5-1
j_gene: TRBJ2-5
d_gene: -
CDR3aa: CASSLLDPRRETQYF
CDR3nt: TGCGCCAGCAGCTTACTCGACCCCAGGAGAGAGACCCAGTACTTC

abundance: -
v_gene: TRBV18
j_gene: TRBJ2-1
d_gene: -
CDR3aa: CASSPRRDNEQFF
CDR3nt: TGTGCCAGCTCACCACGCCGGGACAATGAGCAGTTCTTC

abundance: few
v_gene: TRBV12-3/TRBV12-4
j_gene: TRBJ1-2
d_gene: -
CDR3aa: CASSLSHGYTF
CDR3nt: TGTGCCAGCAGTTTATCGCATGGCTACACCTTC

abundance: few
v_gene: TRBV28
j_gene: TRBJ2-7
d_gene: TRBD2
CDR3aa: CASTLAGPPYEQYF
CDR3nt: TGTGCCAGCACCTTAGCGGGACCGCCCTACGAGCAGTACTTC

abundance: -
v_gene: TRBV6-5
j_gene: TRBJ2-1
d_gene: TRBD2
CDR3aa: CASSSSGLAGGQIVYEQFF
CDR3nt: TGTGCCAGCAGTTCATCAGGACTAGCGGGGGGGCAAATCGTGTATGAGCAGTTCTTC

abundance: many
v_gene: TRBV24-1
j_gene: TRBJ2-5
d_gene: TRBD1
CDR3aa: CATSDPGQEETQYF
CDR3nt: TGTGCCACCAGTGACCCGGGACAGGAAGAGACCCAGTACTTC

abundance: few
v_gene: TRBV5-1
j_gene: TRBJ2-3
d_gene: -
CDR3aa: CASSQIGDTQYF
CDR3nt: TGCGCCAGCAGCCAGATAGGAGATACGCAGTATTTT

abundance: many
v_gene: TRBV7-8
j_gene: TRBJ2-7
d_gene: -
CDR3aa: CASTSTVTSYEQYF
CDR3nt: TGTGCCAGCACCTCGACAGTCACTTCCTACGAGCAGTACTTC

abundance: -
v_gene: TRBV10-3
j_gene: TRBJ2-5
d_gene: -
CDR3aa: CAIKRSASEETQYF
CDR3nt: TGTGCCATCAAAAGGAGCGCGTCAGAAGAGACCCAGTACTTC

abundance: -
v_gene: TRBV12-3/TRBV12-4
j_gene: TRBJ2-3
d_gene: TRBD2
CDR3aa: CASSRGPATGGDTQYF
CDR3nt: TGTGCCAGCAGTCGCGGCCCGGCAACGGGAGGAGATACGCAGTATTTT

abundance: -
v_gene: TRBV6-2/TRBV6-3
j_gene: TRBJ2-7
d_gene: -
CDR3aa: CASSYLAEGFEQYF
CDR3nt: TGTGCCAGCAGTTACTTGGCAGAAGGTTTTGAGCAGTACTTC

abundance: -
v_gene: TRBV11-2
j_gene: TRBJ1-2
d_gene: -
CDR3aa: CASSLRDGANYGYTF
CDR3nt: TGTGCCAGCAGCTTACGGGACGGAGCTAACTATGGCTACACCTTC

abundance: -
v_gene: TRBV2
j_gene: TRBJ2-5
d_gene: -
CDR3aa: CASRFQRGQETQYF
CDR3nt: TGTGCCAGCAGATTTCAGAGGGGACAAGAGACCCAGTACTTC

abundance: -
v_gene: TRBV7-9
j_gene: TRBJ2-5
d_gene: TRBD2
CDR3aa: CASSLSGMRGETQYF
CDR3nt: TGTGCCAGCAGCTTAAGCGGGATGAGGGGAGAGACCCAGTACTTC

abundance: few
v_gene: TRBV20-1
j_gene: TRBJ1-2
d_gene: -
CDR3aa: CSARDLGREDYGYTF
CDR3nt: TGCAGTGCTAGAGACCTCGGGAGGGAGGACTATGGCTACACCTTC

abundance: -
v_gene: TRBV20-1
j_gene: TRBJ1-2
d_gene: -
CDR3aa: CSGRDGYTF
CDR3nt: TGCAGTGGACGGGATGGCTACACCTTC

abundance: few
v_gene: TRBV7-9
j_gene: TRBJ2-5
d_gene: TRBD1
CDR3aa: CASSRRKTGAQETQYF
CDR3nt: TGTGCCAGCAGCCGCCGGAAGACAGGGGCACAAGAGACCCAGTACTTC

abundance: -
v_gene: TRBV29-1
j_gene: TRBJ2-3
d_gene: -
CDR3aa: CSVEDFGRAGITDTQYF
CDR3nt: TGCAGCGTTGAAGATTTCGGCAGGGCGGGTATCACAGATACGCAGTATTTT

abundance: few
v_gene: TRBV12-3/TRBV12-4
j_gene: TRBJ2-7
d_gene: TRBD1
CDR3aa: CASSRLGTGGEQYF
CDR3nt: TGTGCCAGCAGTCGCCTCGGGACAGGGGGCGAGCAGTACTTC

abundance: few
v_gene: TRBV18
j_gene: TRBJ2-5
d_gene: TRBD2
CDR3aa: CASSQYRAGANQETQYF
CDR3nt: TGTGCCAGCTCACAATATCGAGCGGGGGCTAACCAAGAGACCCAGTACTTC

abundance: -
v_gene: TRBV9
j_gene: TRBJ2-1
d_gene: TRBD2
CDR3aa: CASSVSGRSHEQFF
CDR3nt: TGTGCCAGCAGCGTTAGCGGGAGGTCCCATGAGCAGTTCTTC